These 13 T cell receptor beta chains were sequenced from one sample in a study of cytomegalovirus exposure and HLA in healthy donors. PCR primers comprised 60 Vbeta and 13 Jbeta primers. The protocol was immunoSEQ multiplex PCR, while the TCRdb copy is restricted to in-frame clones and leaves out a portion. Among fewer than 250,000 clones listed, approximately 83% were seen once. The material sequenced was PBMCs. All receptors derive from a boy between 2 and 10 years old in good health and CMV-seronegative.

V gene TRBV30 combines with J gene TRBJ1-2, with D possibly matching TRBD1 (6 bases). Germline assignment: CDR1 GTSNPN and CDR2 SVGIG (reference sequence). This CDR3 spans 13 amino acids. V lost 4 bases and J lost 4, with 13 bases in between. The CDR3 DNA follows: TGTGCCTGGATTCGGACAGAATCCTATGGCTACACCTTC. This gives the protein CAWIRTESYGYTF.

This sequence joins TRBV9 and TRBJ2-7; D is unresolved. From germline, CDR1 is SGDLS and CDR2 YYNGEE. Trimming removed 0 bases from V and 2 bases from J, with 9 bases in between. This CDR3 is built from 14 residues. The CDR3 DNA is TGTGCCAGCAGCGTAGGTCCCAGTCCCTACGAGCAGTACTTC. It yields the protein CASSVGPSPYEQYF.

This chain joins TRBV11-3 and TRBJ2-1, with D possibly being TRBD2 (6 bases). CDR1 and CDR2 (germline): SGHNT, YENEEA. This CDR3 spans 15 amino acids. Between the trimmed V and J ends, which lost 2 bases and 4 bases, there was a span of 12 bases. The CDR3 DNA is TGTGCCAGCAGCTTACAGGTGGGGGGTTACAATGAGCAGTTCTTC. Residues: CASSLQVGGYNEQFF.

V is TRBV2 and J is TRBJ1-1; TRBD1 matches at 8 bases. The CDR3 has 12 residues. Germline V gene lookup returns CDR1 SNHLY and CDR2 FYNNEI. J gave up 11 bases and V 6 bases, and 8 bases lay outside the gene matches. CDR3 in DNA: TGTGCCAGCAGCTACACGGACAGGGACGCTTTCTTT. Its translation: CASSYTDRDAFF.

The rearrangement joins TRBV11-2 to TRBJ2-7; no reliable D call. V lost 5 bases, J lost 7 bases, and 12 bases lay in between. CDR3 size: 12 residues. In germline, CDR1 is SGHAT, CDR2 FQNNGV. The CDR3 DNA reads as TGTGCCAGCAGCAGCGATTTGAGGGAGCAGTACTTC. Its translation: CASSSDLREQYF.

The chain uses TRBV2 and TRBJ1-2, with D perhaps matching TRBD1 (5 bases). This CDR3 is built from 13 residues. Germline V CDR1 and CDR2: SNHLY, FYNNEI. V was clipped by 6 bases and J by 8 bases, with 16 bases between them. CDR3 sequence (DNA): TGTGCCAGCAGGTGGGACTCCTCCTGGGGCTACACCTTC. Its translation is CASRWDSSWGYTF.

The CDR3 reads CASSLPPQGADEKLFF. The CDR3 DNA is TGTGCCAGCAGTCTCCCCCCCCAAGGGGCCGATGAAAAACTGTTTTTT. V and J are TRBV27 and TRBJ1-4, with TRBD1 as a possible D gene (5 bases). This CDR3 has 16 amino acids. Germline loops: CDR1 MNHEY, CDR2 SMNVEV (reference sequence). Trimming removed 5 bases from V and 6 bases from J, with 19 bases in between.

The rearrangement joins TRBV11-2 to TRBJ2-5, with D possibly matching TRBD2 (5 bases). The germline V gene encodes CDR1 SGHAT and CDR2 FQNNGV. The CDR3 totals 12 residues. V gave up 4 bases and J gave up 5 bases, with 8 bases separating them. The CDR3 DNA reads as TGTGCCAGCAGCTCCACTAGGGAGACCCAGTACTTC. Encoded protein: CASSSTRETQYF.

CDR3 coding DNA: TGCGCCAGCAGCCGCGCCCAGGGAGGCTACGAGCAGTACTTC. Translating gives CASSRAQGGYEQYF. The chain couples TRBV4-1 to TRBJ2-7; possibly TRBD2 for D (6 bases). V dropped 4 bases and J dropped 3 bases, with 13 bases sitting between them. CDR1 and CDR2 (germline): MGHRA, YSYEKL. The CDR3 loop spans 14 amino acids.

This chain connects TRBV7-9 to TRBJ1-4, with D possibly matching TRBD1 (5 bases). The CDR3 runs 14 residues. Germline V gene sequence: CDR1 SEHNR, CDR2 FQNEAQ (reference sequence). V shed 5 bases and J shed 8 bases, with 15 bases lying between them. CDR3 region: CASSPVGGEEKLFF. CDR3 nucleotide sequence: TGTGCCAGCAGCCCCGTGGGGGGAGAAGAAAAACTGTTTTTT. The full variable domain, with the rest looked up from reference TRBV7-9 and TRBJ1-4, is DTGVSQNPRHKITKRGQNVTFRCDPISEHNRLYWYRQTLGQGPEFLTYFQNEAQLEKSRLLSDRFSAERPKGSFSTLEIQRTEQGDSAMYLCASSPVGGEEKLFFGSGTQLSVL.

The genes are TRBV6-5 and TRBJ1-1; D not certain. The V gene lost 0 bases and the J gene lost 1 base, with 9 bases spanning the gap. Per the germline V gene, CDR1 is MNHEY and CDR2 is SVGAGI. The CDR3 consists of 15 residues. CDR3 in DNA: TGTGCCAGCAGTTACTCGATTAGCCGGAACACTGAAGCTTTCTTT. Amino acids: CASSYSISRNTEAFF.

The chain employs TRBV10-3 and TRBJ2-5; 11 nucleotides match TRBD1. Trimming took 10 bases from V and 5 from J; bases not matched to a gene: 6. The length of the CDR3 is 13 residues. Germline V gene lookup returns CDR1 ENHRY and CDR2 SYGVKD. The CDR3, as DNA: TGTGCCAGCCAAAGGGACAGGGGGGAGACCCAGTACTTC. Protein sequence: CASQRDRGETQYF.

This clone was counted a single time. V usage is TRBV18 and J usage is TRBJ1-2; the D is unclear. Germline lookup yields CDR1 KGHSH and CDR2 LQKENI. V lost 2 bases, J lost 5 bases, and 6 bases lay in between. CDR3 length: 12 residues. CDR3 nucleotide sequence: TGTGCCAGCTCACCAGGGGAGTATGGCTACACCTTC. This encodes CASSPGEYGYTF.